Each of the 15 T cell receptor beta chains below was sequenced from the same sample in a study of blood T cell repertoires in COVID-19. Here immunoSEQ multiplex PCR was the method, and the copy in TCRdb shows in-frame clones only, minus some. The profile shows 170,000 or so clones, about 86% of them singletons. The sequencing sample was made of peripheral blood. The receptor source for this set is a woman in her 70s with COVID-19, enrolled during active disease.

The V call is TRBV18, the J call TRBJ1-2; 9 positions match TRBD1. The V and J ends lost 5 bases and 5 bases, in that order; junction bases with no gene match: 3. Germline assignment: CDR1 KGHSH and CDR2 LQKENI. The CDR3 spans 13 residues. In nucleotides, the CDR3 is TGTGCCAGCTCAGGGGACAGGGAGTATGGCTACACCTTC. Translated, it gives CASSGDREYGYTF.

The V and J genes are TRBV6-5 and TRBJ2-7; TRBD2 aligns across 9 bases. Germline V gives CDR1 MNHEY, CDR2 SVGAGI. V was clipped by 7 bases and J by 2 bases; unmatched bases: 6. The CDR3 is 14 amino acids. CDR3 in amino acids: CASNRLAATYEQYF. For the CDR3, the DNA is TGTGCCAGCAATAGACTAGCGGCCACCTACGAGCAGTACTTC.

The rearrangement joins TRBV14 to TRBJ2-1; 7 nucleotides match TRBD2. Per germline, CDR1 SGHDN and CDR2 FVKESK. With 7 bases clipped from V and 6 bases from J, the junction kept 9 bases outside the gene matches. CDR3 length: 14 residues. CDR3 residues: CASTPAGASNEQFF. CDR3 sequence (DNA): TGTGCCAGCACCCCGGCGGGAGCCTCCAATGAGCAGTTCTTC.

The gene calls are TRBV5-6 and TRBJ2-1; 15 nucleotides match TRBD2. CDR1 and CDR2 (germline): SGHDT, YYEEEE. The junction had 6 bases not matched to a gene; V was cut back by 4 bases and J by 4 bases. This CDR3 region has 17 residues. The CDR3 protein is CASSRPGLAGGYNEQFF. The CDR3 DNA is TGTGCCAGCAGCCGGCCGGGACTAGCGGGGGGATACAATGAGCAGTTCTTC.

This clone occurred once. In DNA, the CDR3 is TGTGCCAGCAGGCGGGATCAGGGGGCCGGGAGTGGCTACACCTTC. It encodes CASRRDQGAGSGYTF. The rearrangement links TRBV28 to TRBJ1-2; 8 bases line up with TRBD1. The CDR3 totals 15 residues. Germline values: CDR1 MDHEN, CDR2 SYDVKM. Germline trimming cut 6 bases from V and 7 bases from J; bases unmatched to any gene: 13.

The gene calls are TRBV3-1 (or the pseudogene TRBV3-2) and TRBJ1-1; D is perhaps TRBD1 (5 bases). V shed 1 base and J shed 6 bases, with 15 bases lying between them. Per germline, CDR1 LGHDT and CDR2 YNNKEL (reference sequence). CDR3 length: 15 amino acids. The CDR3 loop is CASSQVWGGESEAFF. DNA of the CDR3: TGTGCCAGCAGCCAAGTTTGGGGAGGGGAGTCTGAAGCTTTCTTT.

The gene calls are TRBV15 and TRBJ2-1; possibly TRBD2 for D (6 bases). Germline V gene lookup returns CDR1 LNHNV and CDR2 YYDKDF (reference sequence). The CDR3 totals 16 residues. Trimming left V 1 base short and J 5 bases short, with 15 bases between. The CDR3 bases are TGTGCCACCAGCAGAGCTGTCGGGAGTGCCCACAATGAGCAGTTCTTC. Translating it yields CATSRAVGSAHNEQFF. Variable domain in full (rest from reference TRBV15 and TRBJ2-1): DAMVIQNPRYQVTQFGKPVTLSCSQTLNHNVMYWYQQKSSQAPKLLFHYYDKDFNNEADTPDNFQSRRPNTSFCFLDIRSPGLGDTAMYLCATSRAVGSAHNEQFFGPGTRLTVL.

This clone was detected only a few times. This chain connects TRBV5-4 to TRBJ2-5; D perhaps matches TRBD1 (6 bases). Trimming pared 4 bases from V and 4 bases from J, leaving 20 bases between. CDR1 is SGHNT, CDR2 YYREEE, per germline (reference sequence). This CDR3 contains 16 residues. The CDR3 DNA reads as TGTGCCAGCAGCAAACGACCCGGGACACCTTTAGAGACCCAGTACTTC. Translated, it gives CASSKRPGTPLETQYF.

There are a few counts of this clone. V is TRBV24-1 and J is TRBJ1-5; 7 bases are shared with TRBD1. Germline V CDR1 and CDR2: KGHDR, SFDVKD. The CDR3 is 16 amino acids. Germline trimming cut 1 base from V and 6 bases from J; bases unmatched to any gene: 8. The CDR3 region is CATSDFPPGGGQPQHF. CDR3 DNA sequence: TGTGCCACCAGTGATTTCCCCCCAGGGGGAGGTCAGCCCCAGCATTTT.

The chain couples TRBV18 to TRBJ2-7; TRBD2 matches at 8 bases. Germline assignment: CDR1 KGHSH and CDR2 LQKENI. This CDR3 has 13 residues. V shed 8 bases and J 6 bases; nucleotides not matched to a gene: 9. This chain's CDR3 is CASTGGPNGEQYF. Here the CDR3 DNA reads TGTGCCAGCACGGGAGGGCCAAACGGCGAGCAGTACTTC.

The chain employs TRBV3-1 (or the pseudogene TRBV3-2) and TRBJ2-1; tentatively, D is TRBD2 (5 bases). CDR1 and CDR2 (germline): LGHDT, YNNKEL (reference sequence). The V end was cut by 4 bases, the J end by 6 bases, with 13 bases between. This CDR3 spans 14 amino acids. As DNA, the CDR3 is TGTGCCAGCAGCCCTTTACTAGATTCCAATGAGCAGTTCTTC. Translating gives CASSPLLDSNEQFF.

This clone is a singleton in its sample. The V call is TRBV12-3 or TRBV12-4, the J call TRBJ2-7; a weak D match, TRBD2 (7 bases). V was cut by 8 bases and J by 5 bases, with 16 bases left in between. The CDR3 totals 13 residues. CDR3 nucleotide sequence: TGTGCCAGCGCCATGGGAGGGGGGCACGAGCAGTACTTC. It is translated as CASAMGGGHEQYF.

The chain uses TRBV11-3 and TRBJ2-1; 7 bases match TRBD2. The V segment lost 3 bases and the J segment 9 bases; nucleotides outside the gene matches: 8. This CDR3 region has 14 residues. The germline gives CDR1 SGHNT, CDR2 YENEEA. The chain's CDR3 is CASSFLSGRGEQFF. The CDR3 DNA reads as TGTGCCAGCAGCTTTCTTAGCGGGCGGGGTGAGCAGTTCTTC.

V is TRBV11-3 and J is TRBJ2-2; D is perhaps TRBD2 (5 bases). CDR3 size: 15 residues. V gave up 5 bases and J gave up 6 bases, with 16 bases separating them. Germline assignment: CDR1 SGHNT and CDR2 YENEEA. CDR3 sequence reads: CASSPSTTSSGELFF. CDR3 coding DNA: TGTGCCAGCAGCCCCTCGACAACTAGTTCCGGGGAGCTGTTTTTT.

The chain joins TRBV19 to TRBJ1-5, with a possible D match to TRBD1 (6 bases). V lost 5 bases to trimming and J lost 0 bases, with 11 bases between them. This CDR3 contains 15 residues. Germline V gene sequence: CDR1 LNHDA, CDR2 SQIVND (reference sequence). Here the CDR3 DNA reads TGTGCCAGTAGTTGGACAGACCTTAGCAATCAGCCCCAGCATTTT. Translating gives CASSWTDLSNQPQHF.